One T cell receptor (beta chain) is described in this entry. Other DNA sequences from this sample encode an identical CDR3 as well. Profiling relied on immunoSEQ multiplex PCR, and the TCRdb table lists in-frame clones only, not all of them. Among roughly 2.5 million clones listed, around 94% were seen once. The data originate from a study of shared clonotypes between healthy human individuals. V trimming: 4 bases; J trimming: 4 bases; junction bases outside the gene matches: 3. Germline lookup yields CDR1 SGHNT and CDR2 YYREEE (reference sequence). This CDR3 has 15 amino acids. This clonotype was sampled from a man aged 18 to 29 in good health. V usage is TRBV5-4 and J usage is TRBJ2-1; 12 positions agree with TRBD2. Sequencing used naive CD4+ T cells sorted from blood. Specified subset: CD45RA+ positively selected. Written as DNA, the CDR3 is TGTGCCAGCAGCCCCGGACTAGCGGGGTACAATGAGCAGTTCTTC. Translated: CASSPGLAGYNEQFF.